The rows below give T cell receptor beta chains drawn from one sample of a study of CD8+ T cells in alopecia areata. Data came from immunoSEQ multiplex PCR; TCRdb stores just in-frame clones and leaves some out. The data hold 110,000 or so clones, with approximately 38% observed a single time. The specimen sequenced was CD4+ T cells sorted from blood. Source of these receptors: a human donor with alopecia areata. CDR3s include the opening cysteine and the closing phenylalanine or tryptophan. D genes are given only for firm matches. Size values are once, few and many counts, or a class for expanded clones, and some rows have none.

cdr3_nt cdr3_aa cdr3_length v_call d_call j_call clone_size
TGCGCCAGCAGCCAAGATGGGTGGGGAAACTATGGCTACACCTTC CASSQDGWGNYGYTF 15 TRBV4-3 NA TRBJ1-2 NA
TGTGCCAGCAGCTTAGTCGGGGCCTACGAGCAGTACTTC CASSLVGAYEQYF 13 TRBV7-9 NA TRBJ2-7 few
TGTGCCAGCAGCTTAATCCCCGCGGGGGGCTCGAACACCGGGGAGCTGTTTTTT CASSLIPAGGSNTGELFF 18 TRBV7-3 TRBD2 TRBJ2-2 NA
TGTGCCAGCACGAGGACGGGCGAGCAGTACTTC CASTRTGEQYF 11 TRBV2 NA TRBJ2-7 NA
TGTGCCAGCAGTCCCACCGGGACAGGGTTGTACGAGCAGTACTTC CASSPTGTGLYEQYF 15 TRBV28 TRBD1 TRBJ2-7 few
TGTGCCAGCAGGGGGACGTTTGAGCAGTACTTC CASRGTFEQYF 11 TRBV28 NA TRBJ2-7 NA
TGTGCCAGCAGTTCCCCCGGGCCCAGGTATGGTGAGCAGTTCTTC CASSSPGPRYGEQFF 15 TRBV9 NA TRBJ2-1 NA
TGTGCCTGGAGCACAGGGACAGGGCGGCCTGAAGCTTTCTTT CAWSTGTGRPEAFF 14 TRBV30 TRBD1 TRBJ1-1 NA
TGCGCCAGCAGCGGCACTGGGGCGGGAACCTACAATGAGCAGTTCTTC CASSGTGAGTYNEQFF 16 TRBV5-1 NA TRBJ2-1 NA
TGTGCCAGCAGCCCGCACTTGACAGGGAACGAGCAGTACTTC CASSPHLTGNEQYF 14 TRBV9 TRBD1 TRBJ2-7 NA
TGCGCCAGCAGCTTGGCCGGGACAGGGATCAGAAATGAGCAGTTCTTC CASSLAGTGIRNEQFF 16 TRBV5-1 TRBD1 TRBJ2-1 NA
TGTGCCAGCAGCTCCCGGTCCGGGGCTACCGGGGAGCTGTTTTTT CASSSRSGATGELFF 15 TRBV7-3 NA TRBJ2-2 few
TGCGCCAGCAGCTCGTCTGGAGATACAGCAGATACGCAGTATTTT CASSSSGDTADTQYF 15 TRBV5-1 NA TRBJ2-3 NA
TGTGCCAGCAGCAATATCGAAGGGGTGGAGACCCAATACTTC CASSNIEGVETQYF 14 TRBV9 NA TRBJ2-5 NA
TGTGCCAGCAGTTCGCTTACAGGGGGTAGGTACAATGAGCAGTTCTTC CASSSLTGGRYNEQFF 16 TRBV27 TRBD1 TRBJ2-1 NA
TGTGCCAGCGATAAAAGCTCTGGGGCCAACGTCCTGACTTTC CASDKSSGANVLTF 14 TRBV28 NA TRBJ2-6 few
TGTGCCAGCAGTGCAACTACCGCCGGAGAGACCCAGTACTTC CASSATTAGETQYF 14 TRBV27 NA TRBJ2-5 NA
TGTGCCAGCAGCTTAACGTGGGGGAATGAGCAGTTCTTC CASSLTWGNEQFF 13 TRBV7-3 NA TRBJ2-1 NA
TGTGCCAGCAGTTATTGTTCTCAGCGGGGACAGGGGCAAGAGACCCAGTACTTC CASSYCSQRGQGQETQYF 18 TRBV6-9 TRBD1 TRBJ2-5 NA
TGTGCCAGCAGTTTAAATTCTGGGGCGTACGAGCAGTACTTC CASSLNSGAYEQYF 14 TRBV28 NA TRBJ2-7 NA
TGTGCCAGCAGGGAAACTAGCGTCTCCTACAATGAGCAGTTCTTC CASRETSVSYNEQFF 15 TRBV2 TRBD2 TRBJ2-1 NA
TGCGCCAGCAGCTTGGGACAGAACACCGGGGAGCTGTTTTTT CASSLGQNTGELFF 14 TRBV5-1 NA TRBJ2-2 NA
TGTGCCTGGAGTGTAAAGGGCCGCATGAACACTGAAGCTTTCTTT CAWSVKGRMNTEAFF 15 TRBV30 NA TRBJ1-1 few
TGTGCCAGCAGTTTAAGACAGGGGAGCTACAATGAGCAGTTCTTC CASSLRQGSYNEQFF 15 TRBV27 TRBD1 TRBJ2-1 NA
TGCAGCGTTGTACAGGGCCGATCCACAGAGACCCAGTACTTC CSVVQGRSTETQYF 14 TRBV29-1 NA TRBJ2-5 few
TGCGCCAGGCAGGGGCAGGGCTACACCTTC CARQGQGYTF 10 TRBV23-1 NA TRBJ1-2 few
TGTGCCAGCAGTCGGAGGGAGGGCACTGAAGCTTTCTTT CASSRREGTEAFF 13 TRBV27 NA TRBJ1-1 NA
TGCAGCGTTGAAGGTCCGGCAGGTTTAACCGGGGAGCTGTTTTTT CSVEGPAGLTGELFF 15 TRBV29-1 NA TRBJ2-2 NA
TGCGCCAGCAGCCAAGTCGCCGGGTCTGGCTACACCTTC CASSQVAGSGYTF 13 TRBV4-3 NA TRBJ1-2 few
TGTGCCCCCATACGCACAGATACGCAGTATTTT CAPIRTDTQYF 11 TRBV28 NA TRBJ2-3 few
TGTGCCAGCAGCTTGGGAGCGCGGGGGGTCACAGATACGCAGTATTTT CASSLGARGVTDTQYF 16 TRBV5-4 TRBD2 TRBJ2-3 NA
TGTGCCAGCAGTTTAAGGGTTCAAGAGACCCAGTACTTC CASSLRVQETQYF 13 TRBV28 NA TRBJ2-5 few
TGCAGCGTTGAAGCCCTCCTCCGCCCCGGGCAGACAGGGGTGAACTATGGCTACACCTTC CSVEALLRPGQTGVNYGYTF 20 TRBV29-1 TRBD1 TRBJ1-2 few
TGCGCCAGCAGGCCCCAACCGGGGGCGAACACCGGGGAGCTGTTTTTT CASRPQPGANTGELFF 16 TRBV5-1 NA TRBJ2-2 NA
TGTGCCAGCAGCTTCGGGGGCTCCTACGAGCAGTACTTC CASSFGGSYEQYF 13 TRBV7-3 NA TRBJ2-7 few
TGCGCCAGTAGGAATAGCAATCAGCCCCAGCATTTT CASRNSNQPQHF 12 TRBV29-1 NA TRBJ1-5 NA
TGTGCCAGCTCACAGGGACAGAGCCTAAATCAGCCCCAGCATTTT CASSQGQSLNQPQHF 15 TRBV18 TRBD1 TRBJ1-5 NA
TGTGCCAGCAGTTACTCGAATGGAGGGGAGACCCAGTACTTC CASSYSNGGETQYF 14 TRBV6-6 NA TRBJ2-5 NA
TGTGCCACGCAACTAGCGGGGGGAAATCAGCAGTACTTC CATQLAGGNQQYF 13 TRBV6-6 TRBD2 TRBJ2-7 NA
TGTGCCAGCAGCTTAGGGACTAGCGGGGGGGCAGAGACCCAGTACTTC CASSLGTSGGAETQYF 16 TRBV7-2 TRBD2 TRBJ2-5 once
TGTGCCAGCAGCCGTGACGCAGGGGTCTACAATGAGCAGTTCTTC CASSRDAGVYNEQFF 15 TRBV28 NA TRBJ2-1 many
TGTGCCACCAGCAGAACGACAGTAAACAATCAGCCCCAGCATTTT CATSRTTVNNQPQHF 15 TRBV15 NA TRBJ1-5 NA
TGCAGCGTTGAGACGGGGGCTGGAAACATTCAGTACTTC CSVETGAGNIQYF 13 TRBV29-1 NA TRBJ2-4 few
TGTGCCAGTAGTGTGGACCTGACCCACACAGATACGCAGTATTTT CASSVDLTHTDTQYF 15 TRBV19 NA TRBJ2-3 NA
TGTGCCAGCAGCTCTACAGGAATTGCTGGCTACACCTTC CASSSTGIAGYTF 13 TRBV7-2 NA TRBJ1-2 NA
TGCGCCAGCTCCTCCCCAAACACCGGGGAGCTGTTTTTT CASSSPNTGELFF 13 TRBV4-1 NA TRBJ2-2 NA
TGTGCCAGCTCACCACCGCGGGTGTCCACTGAAGCTTTCTTT CASSPPRVSTEAFF 14 TRBV18 NA TRBJ1-1 NA
TGCAGTGCTAGGGATAGGACTGAAGCTTTCTTT CSARDRTEAFF 11 TRBV20-1 NA TRBJ1-1 NA
TGCAGCGTTGAAGGAGACAGGGCGGGCACAGATACGCAGTATTTT CSVEGDRAGTDTQYF 15 TRBV29-1 TRBD1 TRBJ2-3 few
TGTGCCAGCAGCCAGGGACAAGGGGTTATTCAAGAGACCCAGTACTTC CASSQGQGVIQETQYF 16 TRBV14 NA TRBJ2-5 NA
TGCAGCGTCCAGAAAATAGGCAGGGGCGCCTATGGCTACACCTTC CSVQKIGRGAYGYTF 15 TRBV29-1 NA TRBJ1-2 NA
TGCAGCGTTGAAGATCAAAACAGGGGATACTACGAGCAGTACTTC CSVEDQNRGYYEQYF 15 TRBV29-1 TRBD1 TRBJ2-7 few